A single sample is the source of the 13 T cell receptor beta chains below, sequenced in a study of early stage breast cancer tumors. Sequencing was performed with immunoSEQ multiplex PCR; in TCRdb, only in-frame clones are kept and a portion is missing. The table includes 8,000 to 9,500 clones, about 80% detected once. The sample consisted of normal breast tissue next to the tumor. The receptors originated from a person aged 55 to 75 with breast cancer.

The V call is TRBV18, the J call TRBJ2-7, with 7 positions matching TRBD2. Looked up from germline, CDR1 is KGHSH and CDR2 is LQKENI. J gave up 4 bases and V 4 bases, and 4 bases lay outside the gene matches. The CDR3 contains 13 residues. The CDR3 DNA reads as TGTGCCAGCTCACGGGGGGGAGGATACGAGCAGTACTTC. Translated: CASSRGGGYEQYF.

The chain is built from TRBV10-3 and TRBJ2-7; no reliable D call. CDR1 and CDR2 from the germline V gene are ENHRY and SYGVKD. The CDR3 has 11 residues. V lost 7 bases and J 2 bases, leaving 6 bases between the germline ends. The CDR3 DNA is TGTGCCATCATCACTACCTACGAGCAGTACTTC. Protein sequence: CAIITTYEQYF.

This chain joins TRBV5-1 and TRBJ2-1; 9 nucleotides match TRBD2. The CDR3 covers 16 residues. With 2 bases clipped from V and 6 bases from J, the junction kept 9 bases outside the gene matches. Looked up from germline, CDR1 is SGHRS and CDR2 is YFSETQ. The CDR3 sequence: CASSLGDGGGANEQFF. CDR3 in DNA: TGCGCCAGCAGCTTAGGGGACGGCGGGGGGGCCAATGAGCAGTTCTTC. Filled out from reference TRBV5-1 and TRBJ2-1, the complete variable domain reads KAGVTQTPRYLIKTRGQQVTLSCSPISGHRSVSWYQQTPGQGLQFLFEYFSETQRNKGNFPGRFSGRQFSNSRSEMNVSTLELGDSALYLCASSLGDGGGANEQFFGPGTRLTVL.

This chain's CDR3 is CAWQSRTGGYTF. The CDR3 DNA sequence: TGTGCCTGGCAATCTCGGACAGGCGGCTACACCTTC. The chain uses TRBV30 and TRBJ1-2; 7 bases align to TRBD1. CDR3 length: 12 amino acids. Trimming at V came to 5 bases and at J to 8 bases, leaving 8 bases not matched to a gene. The germline V gene encodes CDR1 GTSNPN and CDR2 SVGIG (reference sequence).

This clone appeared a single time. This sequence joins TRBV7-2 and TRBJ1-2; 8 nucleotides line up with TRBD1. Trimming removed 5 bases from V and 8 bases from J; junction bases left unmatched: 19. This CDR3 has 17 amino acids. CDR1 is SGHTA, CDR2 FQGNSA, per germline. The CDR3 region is CASSPPPDRGFSRGYTF. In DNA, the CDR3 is TGTGCCAGCAGCCCACCACCAGACAGGGGCTTTTCGCGGGGCTACACCTTC.

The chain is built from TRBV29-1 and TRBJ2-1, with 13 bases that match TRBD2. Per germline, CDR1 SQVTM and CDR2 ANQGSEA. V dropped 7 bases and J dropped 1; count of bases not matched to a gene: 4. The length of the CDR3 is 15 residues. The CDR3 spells CSATSGGASYNEQFF. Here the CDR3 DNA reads TGCAGCGCTACTAGCGGGGGGGCTTCCTACAATGAGCAGTTCTTC.

The CDR3 is CASLRQGSTEAFF. The DNA of the CDR3 is TGTGCCAGCCTACGACAGGGGAGCACTGAAGCTTTCTTT. This chain uses TRBV18 with TRBJ1-1; the match to TRBD1 covers 8 bases. This CDR3 spans 13 amino acids. V trimming: 8 bases; J trimming: 4 bases; junction bases outside the gene matches: 6. Looked up from germline, CDR1 is KGHSH and CDR2 is LQKENI.

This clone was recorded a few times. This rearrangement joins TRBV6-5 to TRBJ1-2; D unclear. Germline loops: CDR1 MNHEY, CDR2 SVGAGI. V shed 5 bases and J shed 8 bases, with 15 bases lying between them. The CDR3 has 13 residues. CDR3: CASSQDPSWGYTF. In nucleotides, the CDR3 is TGTGCCAGCAGTCAGGACCCGAGCTGGGGCTACACCTTC.

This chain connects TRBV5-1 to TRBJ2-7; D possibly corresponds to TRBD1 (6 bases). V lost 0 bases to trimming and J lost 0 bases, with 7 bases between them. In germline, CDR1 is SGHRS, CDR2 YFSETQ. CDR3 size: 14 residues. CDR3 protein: CASSLGRGSYEQYF. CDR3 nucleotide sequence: TGCGCCAGCAGCTTGGGCAGGGGCTCCTACGAGCAGTACTTC.

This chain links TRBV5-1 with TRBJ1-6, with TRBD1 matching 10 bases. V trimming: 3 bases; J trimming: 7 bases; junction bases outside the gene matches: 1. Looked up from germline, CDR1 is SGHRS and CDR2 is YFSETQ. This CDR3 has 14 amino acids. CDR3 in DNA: TGCGCCAGCAGCTCGGGACAGGGGAATTCACCCCTCCACTTT. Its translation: CASSSGQGNSPLHF.

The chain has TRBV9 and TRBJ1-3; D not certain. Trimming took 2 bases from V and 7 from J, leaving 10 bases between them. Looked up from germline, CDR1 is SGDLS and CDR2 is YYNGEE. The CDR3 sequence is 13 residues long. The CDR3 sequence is CASSVKEWNTIYF. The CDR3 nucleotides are TGTGCCAGCAGCGTGAAGGAGTGGAACACCATATATTTT.

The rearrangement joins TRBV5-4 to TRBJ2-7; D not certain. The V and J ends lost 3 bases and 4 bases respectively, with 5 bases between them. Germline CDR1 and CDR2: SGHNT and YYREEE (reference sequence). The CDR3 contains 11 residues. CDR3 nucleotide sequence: TGTGCCAGCAGCTCGGGTTACGAGCAGTACTTC. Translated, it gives CASSSGYEQYF. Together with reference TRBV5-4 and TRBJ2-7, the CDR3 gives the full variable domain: ETGVTQSPTHLIKTRGQQVTLRCSSQSGHNTVSWYQQALGQGPQFIFQYYREEENGRGNFPPRFSGLQFPNYSSELNVNALELDDSALYLCASSSGYEQYFGPGTRLTVT.

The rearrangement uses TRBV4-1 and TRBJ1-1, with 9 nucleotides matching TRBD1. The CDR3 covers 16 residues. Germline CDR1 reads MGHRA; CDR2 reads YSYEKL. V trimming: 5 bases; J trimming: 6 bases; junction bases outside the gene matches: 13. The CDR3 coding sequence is TGCGCCAGCAGCGTACGAGGGGGACAGGGTTCATCTGAAGCTTTCTTT. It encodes CASSVRGGQGSSEAFF.